Listed here is a single T cell receptor beta chain. Its cognate antigen is unknown. Original processing notes: Filtering differed because ImmunoSEQ produced junction-only sequences that carried no quality scores. TCRdb's table, derived via immunoSEQ multiplex PCR, lists solely in-frame clones and lacks some. D and trimming come from the DNA, and the V and J calls and clone size come from that table. The table has millions of clones, approximately 94% seen once. This sample stems from a study of shared clonotypes between healthy human individuals. General study findings and limits: Naive subsets generally had larger estimated richness than memory subsets.

CD8 cells regarded as naive lacked CD45RO, were positively chosen for CCR7, and omitted terminally differentiated effector memory CD45RA+ cells. The V and J ends lost 0 bases and 5 bases respectively, with 12 bases between them. The CDR3 contains 15 residues. The germline CDR1 and CDR2 sequences are SGDLS and YYNGEE. The clonotype comes from a man between 18 and 35 years old in good health. Some clones in this sample may be carry-over from other donors' samples. The sample comprised naive CD8+ T cells from PBMCs. This chain uses TRBV9 with TRBJ2-1, with D possibly being TRBD2 (6 bases). The CDR3 sequence is CASSVEASVNNEQFF. Written as DNA, the CDR3 is TGTGCCAGCAGCGTAGAGGCTAGCGTCAACAATGAGCAGTTCTTC.